This T cell receptor beta chain derives from a study of spatial heterogeneity in lung cancer. Study-level results: In tumors, expanded intratumoral alpha and beta TCR counts tracked mutation counts.

TCRdb ran MiXCR on the 5' RACE reads and lists one entry per CDR3 protein. The sample has over 4,500 distinct CDR3 sequences, about 28% seen once. Details on this clonotype: Its matching antigen is unknown.

Time point of the sample: sample taken at primary tumor resection. Patients with untreated early-stage non-small cell lung cancer, numbering approximately 79, were the donors. Unsorted whole RNA samples from tumor, nontumor lung or frozen PBMC were sequenced. The V gene's germline CDR1 is SGHRS and CDR2 YFSETQ. The CDR3 totals 14 residues. Trimming took 6 bases from V and 1 from J; bases not matched to a gene: 2. The sequence derives from a male donor with early-stage non-small cell lung cancer. The sample consisted of lung tumor tissue, taken at surgery. The chain is built from TRBV5-1 and TRBJ2-1; TRBD2 aligns across 9 bases. CDR3 loop: CASTREGSYNEQFF. CDR3 nucleotide sequence: TGCGCCAGCACGCGGGAGGGTTCCTACAATGAGCAGTTCTTC.